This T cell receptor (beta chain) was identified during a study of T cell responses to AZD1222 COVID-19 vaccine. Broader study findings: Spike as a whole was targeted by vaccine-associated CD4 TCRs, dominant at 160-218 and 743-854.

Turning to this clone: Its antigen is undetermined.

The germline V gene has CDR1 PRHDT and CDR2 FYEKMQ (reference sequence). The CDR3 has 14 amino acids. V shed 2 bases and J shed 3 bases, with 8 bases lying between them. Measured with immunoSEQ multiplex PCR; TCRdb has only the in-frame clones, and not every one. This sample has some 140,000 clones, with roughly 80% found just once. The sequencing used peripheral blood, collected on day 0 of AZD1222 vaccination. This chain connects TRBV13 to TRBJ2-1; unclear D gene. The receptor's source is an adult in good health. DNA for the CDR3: TGTGCCAGCAGCTTAAAGGACGGCTACAATGAGCAGTTCTTC. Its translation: CASSLKDGYNEQFF.